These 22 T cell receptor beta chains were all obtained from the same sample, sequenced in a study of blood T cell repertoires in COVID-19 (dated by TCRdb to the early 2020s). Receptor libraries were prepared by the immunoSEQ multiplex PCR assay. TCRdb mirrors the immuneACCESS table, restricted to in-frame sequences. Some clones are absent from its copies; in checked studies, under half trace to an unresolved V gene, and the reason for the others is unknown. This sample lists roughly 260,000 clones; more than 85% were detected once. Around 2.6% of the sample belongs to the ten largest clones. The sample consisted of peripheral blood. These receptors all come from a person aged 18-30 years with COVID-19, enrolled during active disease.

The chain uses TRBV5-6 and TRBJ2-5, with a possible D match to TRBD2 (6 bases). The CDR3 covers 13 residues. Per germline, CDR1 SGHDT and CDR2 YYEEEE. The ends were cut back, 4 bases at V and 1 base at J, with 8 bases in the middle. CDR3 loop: CASSAGLQETQYF. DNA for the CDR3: TGTGCCAGCAGCGCGGGACTCCAAGAGACCCAGTACTTC.

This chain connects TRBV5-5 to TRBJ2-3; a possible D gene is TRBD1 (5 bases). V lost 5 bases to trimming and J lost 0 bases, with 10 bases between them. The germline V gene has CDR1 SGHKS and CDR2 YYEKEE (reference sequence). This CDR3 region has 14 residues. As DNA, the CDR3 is TGTGCCAGCAGTTATCGACAGAGCACAGATACGCAGTATTTT. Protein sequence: CASSYRQSTDTQYF.

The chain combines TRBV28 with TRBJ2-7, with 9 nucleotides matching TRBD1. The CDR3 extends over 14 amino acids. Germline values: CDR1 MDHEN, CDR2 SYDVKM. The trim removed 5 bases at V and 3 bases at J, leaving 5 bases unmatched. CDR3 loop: CASSLGQGSYEQYF. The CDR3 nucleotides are TGTGCCAGCAGTCTGGGACAGGGAAGCTACGAGCAGTACTTC. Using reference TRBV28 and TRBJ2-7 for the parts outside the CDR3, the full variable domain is DVKVTQSSRYLVKRTGEKVFLECVQDMDHENMFWYRQDPGLGLRLIYFSYDVKMKEKGDIPEGYSVSREKKERFSLILESASTNQTSMYLCASSLGQGSYEQYFGPGTRLTVT.

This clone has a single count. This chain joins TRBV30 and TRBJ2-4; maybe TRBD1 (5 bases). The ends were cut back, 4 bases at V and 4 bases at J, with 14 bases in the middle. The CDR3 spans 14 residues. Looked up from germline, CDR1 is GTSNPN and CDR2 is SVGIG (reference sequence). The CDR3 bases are TGTGCCTGGAACAGGCCAATGCTGAAAAACATTCAGTACTTC. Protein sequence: CAWNRPMLKNIQYF. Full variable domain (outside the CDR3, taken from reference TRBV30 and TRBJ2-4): SQTIHQWPATLVQPVGSPLSLECTVEGTSNPNLYWYRQAAGRGLQLLFYSVGIGQISSEVPQNLSASRPQDRQFILSSKKLLLSDSGFYLCAWNRPMLKNIQYFGAGTRLSVL.

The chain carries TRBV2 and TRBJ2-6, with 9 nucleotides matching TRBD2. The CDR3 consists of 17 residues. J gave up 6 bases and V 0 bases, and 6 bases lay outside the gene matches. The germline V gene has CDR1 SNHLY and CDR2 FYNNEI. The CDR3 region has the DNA TGTGCCAGCAGTGAAGCGCTTAGCGGGAGTTTGGCCAACGTCCTGACTTTC. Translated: CASSEALSGSLANVLTF.

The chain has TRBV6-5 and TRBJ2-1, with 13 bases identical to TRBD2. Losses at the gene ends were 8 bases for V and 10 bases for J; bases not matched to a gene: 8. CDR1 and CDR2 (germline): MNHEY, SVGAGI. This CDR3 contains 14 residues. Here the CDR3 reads CASQLAGGPWEQFF. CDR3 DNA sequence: TGTGCCAGCCAACTAGCGGGAGGGCCATGGGAGCAGTTCTTC.

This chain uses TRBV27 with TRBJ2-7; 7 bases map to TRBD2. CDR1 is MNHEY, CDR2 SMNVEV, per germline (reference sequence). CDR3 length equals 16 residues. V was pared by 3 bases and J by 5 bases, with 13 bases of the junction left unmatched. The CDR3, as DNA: TGTGCCAGCAGTTTGCTCGCGGGAGTGAGTACCCACGAGCAGTACTTC. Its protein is CASSLLAGVSTHEQYF.

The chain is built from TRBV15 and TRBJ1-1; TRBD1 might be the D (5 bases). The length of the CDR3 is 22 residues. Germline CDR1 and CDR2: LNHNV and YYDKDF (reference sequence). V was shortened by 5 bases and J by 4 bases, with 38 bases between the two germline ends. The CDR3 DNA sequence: TGTGCCACCAGCGGAGCTGTAACCTTAGATAAAGTTGGGGCTACCGGGCGCACTGAAGCTTTCTTT. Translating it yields CATSGAVTLDKVGATGRTEAFF.

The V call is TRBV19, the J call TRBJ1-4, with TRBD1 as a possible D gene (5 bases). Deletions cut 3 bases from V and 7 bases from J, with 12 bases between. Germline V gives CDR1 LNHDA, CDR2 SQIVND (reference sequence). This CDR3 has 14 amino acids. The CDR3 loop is CASSIRGFGEKLFF. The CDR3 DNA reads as TGTGCCAGTAGTATTAGGGGATTCGGTGAAAAACTGTTTTTT.

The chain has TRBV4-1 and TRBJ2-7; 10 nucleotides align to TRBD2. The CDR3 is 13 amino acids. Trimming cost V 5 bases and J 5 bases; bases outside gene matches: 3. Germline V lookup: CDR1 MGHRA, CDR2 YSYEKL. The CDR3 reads CASSTLAGDEQYF. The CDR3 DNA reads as TGCGCCAGCAGCACCCTAGCGGGAGACGAGCAGTACTTC.

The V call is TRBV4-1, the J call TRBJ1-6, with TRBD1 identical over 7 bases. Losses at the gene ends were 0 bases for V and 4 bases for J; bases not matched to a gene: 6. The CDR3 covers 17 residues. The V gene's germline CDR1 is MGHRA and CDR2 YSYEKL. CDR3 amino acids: CASSQDLGTVYNSPLHF. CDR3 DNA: TGCGCCAGCAGCCAAGATTTAGGGACAGTTTATAATTCACCCCTCCACTTT.

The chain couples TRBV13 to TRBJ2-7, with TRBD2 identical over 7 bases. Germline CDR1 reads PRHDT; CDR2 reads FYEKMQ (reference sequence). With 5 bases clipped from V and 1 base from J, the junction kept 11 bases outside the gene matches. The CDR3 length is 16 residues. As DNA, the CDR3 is TGTGCCAGCAGCCCTGGGGTTACTAGCGTTTCCTACGAGCAGTACTTC. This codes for CASSPGVTSVSYEQYF. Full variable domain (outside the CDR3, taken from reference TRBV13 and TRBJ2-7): AAGVIQSPRHLIKEKRETATLKCYPIPRHDTVYWYQQGPGQDPQFLISFYEKMQSDKGSIPDRFSAQQFSDYHSELNMSSLELGDSALYFCASSPGVTSVSYEQYFGPGTRLTVT.

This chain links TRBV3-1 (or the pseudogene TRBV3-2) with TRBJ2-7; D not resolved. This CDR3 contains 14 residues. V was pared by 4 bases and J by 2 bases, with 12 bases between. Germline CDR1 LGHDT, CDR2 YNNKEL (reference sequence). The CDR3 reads CASSLSPGAYEQYF. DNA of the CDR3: TGTGCCAGCAGCCTTTCACCCGGAGCCTACGAGCAGTACTTC.

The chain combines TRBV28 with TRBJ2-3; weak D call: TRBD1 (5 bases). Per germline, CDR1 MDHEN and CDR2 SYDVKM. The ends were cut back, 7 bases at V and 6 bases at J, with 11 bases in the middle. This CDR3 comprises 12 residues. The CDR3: CASKNGADTQYF. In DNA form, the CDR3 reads TGTGCCAGCAAAAATGGGGCGGATACGCAGTATTTT.

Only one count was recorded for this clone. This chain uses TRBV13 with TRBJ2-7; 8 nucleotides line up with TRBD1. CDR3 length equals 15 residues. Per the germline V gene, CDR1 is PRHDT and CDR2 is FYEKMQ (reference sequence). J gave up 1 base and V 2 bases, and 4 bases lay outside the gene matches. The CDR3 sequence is CASSLTGGISYEQYF. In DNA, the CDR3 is TGTGCCAGCAGCTTAACAGGGGGGATATCCTACGAGCAGTACTTC.

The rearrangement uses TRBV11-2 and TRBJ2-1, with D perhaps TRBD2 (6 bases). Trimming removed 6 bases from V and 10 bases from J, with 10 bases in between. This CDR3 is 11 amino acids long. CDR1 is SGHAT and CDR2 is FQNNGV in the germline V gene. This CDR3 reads CASSRGREQFF. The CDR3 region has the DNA TGTGCCAGCAGTCGGGGGAGAGAGCAGTTCTTC.

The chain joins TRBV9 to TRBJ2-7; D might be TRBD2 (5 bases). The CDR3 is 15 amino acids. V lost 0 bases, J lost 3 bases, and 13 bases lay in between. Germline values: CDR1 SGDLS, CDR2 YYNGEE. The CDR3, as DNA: TGTGCCAGCAGCGTAGAAGAACTAGGTATCTACGAGCAGTACTTC. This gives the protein CASSVEELGIYEQYF.

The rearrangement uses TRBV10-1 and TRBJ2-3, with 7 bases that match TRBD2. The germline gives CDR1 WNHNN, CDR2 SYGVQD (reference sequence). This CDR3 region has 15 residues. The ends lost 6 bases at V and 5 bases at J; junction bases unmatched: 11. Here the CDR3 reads CASSEFGGRLDTQYF. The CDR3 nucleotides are TGCGCCAGCAGCGAATTCGGCGGGAGATTAGATACGCAGTATTTT.

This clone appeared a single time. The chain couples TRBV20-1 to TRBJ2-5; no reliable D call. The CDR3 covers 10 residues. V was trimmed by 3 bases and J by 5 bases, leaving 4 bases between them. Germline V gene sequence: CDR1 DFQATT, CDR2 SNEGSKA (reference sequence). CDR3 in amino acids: CSAREETQYF. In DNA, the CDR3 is TGCAGTGCTAGGGAGGAGACCCAGTACTTC.

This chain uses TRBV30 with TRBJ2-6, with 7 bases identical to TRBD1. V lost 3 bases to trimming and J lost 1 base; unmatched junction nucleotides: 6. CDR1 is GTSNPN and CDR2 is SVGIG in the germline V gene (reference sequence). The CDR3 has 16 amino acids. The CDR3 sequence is CAWRTGPTSGANVLTF. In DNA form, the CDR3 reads TGTGCCTGGAGGACAGGGCCTACATCTGGGGCCAACGTCCTGACTTTC.

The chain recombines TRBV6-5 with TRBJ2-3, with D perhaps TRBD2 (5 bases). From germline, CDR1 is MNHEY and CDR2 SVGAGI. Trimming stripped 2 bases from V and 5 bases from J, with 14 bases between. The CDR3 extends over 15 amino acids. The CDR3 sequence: CASSYAGPSGDTQYF. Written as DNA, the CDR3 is TGTGCCAGCAGTTACGCGGGCCCCTCTGGAGATACGCAGTATTTT.

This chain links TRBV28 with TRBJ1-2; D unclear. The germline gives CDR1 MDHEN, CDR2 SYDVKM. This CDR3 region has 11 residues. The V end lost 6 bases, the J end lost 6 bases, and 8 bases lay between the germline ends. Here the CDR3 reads CASREGDGYTF. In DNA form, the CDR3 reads TGTGCCAGCAGAGAGGGAGATGGCTACACCTTC.